Each of the 8 T cell receptor beta chains below was sequenced from the same sample in a study of shared clonotypes between healthy human individuals (dated by TCRdb to 2020 to 2022). Libraries were built with the immunoSEQ multiplex PCR assay. The source is immuneACCESS, and TCRdb retained only in-frame sequences with V and J called. Part of the clones is not carried over; for the studies checked, unresolved V genes explain less than half of this, and the remainder is unexplained. This sample gives some 500,000 clones in total; around 96% of them show up just once. The biggest ten clones account for 0.06% of the sample. Sequenced material: naive CD4+ T cells sorted from blood. Per the publication, the cell subset or site label means: CD45RA+ positively selected. These TCRs come from a woman aged 25 to 39 in good health.

V usage is TRBV5-4 and J usage is TRBJ2-1, with D unresolved. This CDR3 region has 13 residues. V lost 4 bases and J lost 1, with 6 bases in between. Germline V gene data show CDR1 as SGHNT and CDR2 as YYREEE (reference sequence). The CDR3 reads CASSPASYNEQFF. The CDR3 nucleotides read TGTGCCAGCAGCCCAGCGTCCTACAATGAGCAGTTCTTC.

V is TRBV5-4 and J is TRBJ2-7; TRBD2 matches at 8 bases. J gave up 3 bases and V 0 bases, and 2 bases lay outside the gene matches. This CDR3 has 14 residues. Looked up from germline, CDR1 is SGHNT and CDR2 is YYREEE (reference sequence). CDR3 in DNA: TGTGCCAGCAGCTTGGGTAGCGGGGACTACGAGCAGTACTTC. It codes for CASSLGSGDYEQYF.

A note on this clone: The sample carries other DNA sequences with the same CDR3. The chain carries TRBV29-1 and TRBJ2-7; D remains ambiguous. The CDR3 is 13 residues long. Looked up from germline, CDR1 is SQVTM and CDR2 is ANQGSEA. V lost 4 bases and J lost 2, with 12 bases in between. CDR3 coding DNA: TGCAGCGTTGTTGGCCGGTTAACCTACGAGCAGTACTTC. Amino acids: CSVVGRLTYEQYF.

The chain is built from TRBV7-9 and TRBJ2-7; possible D gene TRBD2, 6 bases. The germline V gene has CDR1 SEHNR and CDR2 FQNEAQ (reference sequence). V lost 1 base, J lost 1 base, and 11 bases lay in between. This CDR3 region has 15 residues. The CDR3 DNA follows: TGTGCCAGCAGCTTAGTTAGCGGTCCTTCCTACGAGCAGTACTTC. Protein: CASSLVSGPSYEQYF.

The genes are TRBV11-2 and TRBJ2-7, with TRBD2 as a possible D gene (5 bases). Trimming left V 2 bases short and J 2 bases short, with 13 bases between. From germline, CDR1 is SGHAT and CDR2 FQNNGV. This CDR3 contains 15 residues. The DNA for the CDR3 is TGTGCCAGCAGCTTAAATGGCGGGCCTCCCTACGAGCAGTACTTC. Translated, it gives CASSLNGGPPYEQYF.

V gene TRBV6-1 combines with J gene TRBJ2-3; D unclear. Germline-derived CDR1 and CDR2 are MNHNS and SASEGT. The CDR3 consists of 13 residues. Trimming left V 7 bases short and J 5 bases short, with 13 bases between. Here the CDR3 reads CASKLRTGDTQYF. The CDR3 DNA reads as TGTGCCAGCAAGCTTCGAACGGGAGATACGCAGTATTTT.

The chain carries TRBV7-9 and TRBJ2-5; D possibly corresponds to TRBD1 (6 bases). Germline V lookup: CDR1 SEHNR, CDR2 FQNEAQ (reference sequence). This CDR3 has 12 residues. Trimming removed 11 bases from V and 3 bases from J, with 13 bases in between. The CDR3 region has the DNA TGTGCCGTCACAGGGCTCGAAGAGACCCAGTACTTC. Translated: CAVTGLEETQYF.

For this clone: Other nucleotide sequences in the sample specify the same CDR3. The CDR3 loop reads CASSLRGPNEKLFF. The CDR3, as DNA: TGTGCCAGCAGCTTGCGGGGGCCTAATGAAAAACTGTTTTTT. The J gene is TRBJ1-4, the V gene TRBV5-6; D may be TRBD1 (6 bases). Germline CDR1 is SGHDT and CDR2 is YYEEEE. The V gene lost 1 base and the J gene lost 3 bases, with 7 bases spanning the gap. This CDR3 region has 14 residues. The whole variable domain, remainder taken from reference TRBV5-6 and TRBJ1-4, is DAGVTQSPTHLIKTRGQQVTLRCSPKSGHDTVSWYQQALGQGPQFIFQYYEEEERQRGNFPDRFSGHQFPNYSSELNVNALLLGDSALYLCASSLRGPNEKLFFGSGTQLSVL.